This T cell receptor beta chain was sequenced in a study of blood T cell repertoires in COVID-19. In the study overall: There were acute and convalescent COVID-19 samples, and they came from the United States, Italy and Spain. PBMCs, B-cell-depleted T cells, or T cells provided the cDNA or gDNA that made up the material.

The germline CDR1 and CDR2 sequences are MNHNY and SVGAGI (reference sequence). The CDR3 sequence is 16 residues long. Losses at the gene ends were 4 bases for V and 8 bases for J; bases not matched to a gene: 10. The method was immunoSEQ multiplex PCR; TCRdb's version includes in-frame clones alone and lacks a portion of them. Of more than 85,000 clones in the sample, 80% to 90% were seen once. One Seattle source followed patients from active infection through their disease course. Sample: peripheral blood. The V and J genes are TRBV6-6 and TRBJ1-6; 8 nucleotides agree with TRBD1. The source is a middle-aged man with COVID-19, enrolled during active disease. This chain's CDR3 is CASSSDREPNDSPLHF. The CDR3 region has the DNA TGTGCCAGCAGTTCGGACAGGGAACCCAACGATTCACCCCTCCACTTT.